This T cell receptor (beta chain) was sequenced for a study of T cell repertoires in cytomegalovirus infection. This clonotype turned up a few times. Its antigen is currently unknown. The CDR3 loop spans 14 amino acids. J lost 5 bases, V lost 7 bases, and 7 bases had no gene match. Germline V CDR1 and CDR2: MNHEY, SVGAGI. MiXCR was run by TCRdb on the reads, yielding one entry per CDR3 protein. The sample contains fewer than 1,000,000 distinct CDR3 sequences, 30% to 40% of which appear only once. The input for sequencing was cultured CD8+ T cells from PBMCs, taken from culture after CMV antigen stimulation. The receptor was derived from a human donor in good health (CMV status not recorded). Some clones in this sample may be carry-over from other donors' samples. The V gene is TRBV6-5, the J gene TRBJ1-1; 10 bases align to TRBD1. CDR3 in DNA: TGTGCCAGCATTGACAGGGGGCCGGGAACTGAAGCTTTCTTT. Its protein is CASIDRGPGTEAFF.